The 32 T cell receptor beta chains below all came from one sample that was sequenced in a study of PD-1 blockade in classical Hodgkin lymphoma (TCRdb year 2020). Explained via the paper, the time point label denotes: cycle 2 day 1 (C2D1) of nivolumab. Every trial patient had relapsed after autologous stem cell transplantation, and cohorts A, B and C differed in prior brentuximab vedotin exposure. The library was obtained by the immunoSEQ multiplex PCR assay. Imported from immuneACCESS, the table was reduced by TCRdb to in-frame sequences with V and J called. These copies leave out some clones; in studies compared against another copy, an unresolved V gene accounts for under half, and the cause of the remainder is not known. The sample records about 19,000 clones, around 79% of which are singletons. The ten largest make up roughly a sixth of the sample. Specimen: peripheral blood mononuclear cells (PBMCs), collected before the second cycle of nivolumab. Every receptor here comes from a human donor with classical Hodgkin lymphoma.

CDR3 coding DNA: TGTGCCTGGAAGGGGAGCCCGGCGGACACTGAAGCTTTCTTT. Its protein is CAWKGSPADTEAFF. J is TRBJ1-1 and V is TRBV30; D might be TRBD1 (5 bases). The CDR3 is 14 residues long. Germline V gene lookup returns CDR1 GTSNPN and CDR2 SVGIG (reference sequence). With 4 bases removed from V and 3 bases from J, the gap between germline ends came to 15 bases.

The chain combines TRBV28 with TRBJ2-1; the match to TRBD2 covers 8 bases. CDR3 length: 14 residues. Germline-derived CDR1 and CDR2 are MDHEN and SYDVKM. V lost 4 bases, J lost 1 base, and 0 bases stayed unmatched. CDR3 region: CASSSGGSYNEQFF. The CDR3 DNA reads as TGTGCCAGCAGTTCGGGAGGGTCCTACAATGAGCAGTTCTTC.

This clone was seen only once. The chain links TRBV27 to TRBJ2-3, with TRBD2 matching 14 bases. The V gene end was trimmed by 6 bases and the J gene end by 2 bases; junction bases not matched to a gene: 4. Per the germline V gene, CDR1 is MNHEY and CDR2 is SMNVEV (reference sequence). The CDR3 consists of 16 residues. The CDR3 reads CASRLGLAGATDTQYF. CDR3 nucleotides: TGTGCCAGCAGATTGGGACTAGCGGGGGCCACAGATACGCAGTATTTT.

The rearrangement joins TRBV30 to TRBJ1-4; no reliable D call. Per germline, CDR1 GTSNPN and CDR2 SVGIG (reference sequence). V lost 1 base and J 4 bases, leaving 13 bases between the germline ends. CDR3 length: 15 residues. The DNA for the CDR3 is TGTGCCTGGAGTGGACGGATCAGGCTTAATGAAAAACTGTTTTTT. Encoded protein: CAWSGRIRLNEKLFF.

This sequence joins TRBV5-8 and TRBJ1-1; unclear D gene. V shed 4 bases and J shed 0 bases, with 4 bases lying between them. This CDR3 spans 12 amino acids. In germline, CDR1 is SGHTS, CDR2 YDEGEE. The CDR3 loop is CASSVMNTEAFF. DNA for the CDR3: TGTGCCAGCAGCGTTATGAACACTGAAGCTTTCTTT.

In DNA form, the CDR3 reads TGTGCCTGGAGTGTGGGCCTGCTTTATGGCTACACCTTC. Residues: CAWSVGLLYGYTF. The chain has TRBV30 and TRBJ1-2; no clear D. This CDR3 is 13 amino acids long. Germline values: CDR1 GTSNPN, CDR2 SVGIG (reference sequence). Trimming shortened V by 0 bases and J by 5 bases, and 10 bases separated the two germline ends.

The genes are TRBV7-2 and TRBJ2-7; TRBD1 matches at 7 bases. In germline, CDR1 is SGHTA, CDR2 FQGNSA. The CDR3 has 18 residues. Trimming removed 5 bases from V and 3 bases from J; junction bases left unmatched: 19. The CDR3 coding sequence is TGTGCCAGCAGCGCATCCCCGGCCCGGACAGGATTGATCTACGAGCAGTACTTC. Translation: CASSASPARTGLIYEQYF.

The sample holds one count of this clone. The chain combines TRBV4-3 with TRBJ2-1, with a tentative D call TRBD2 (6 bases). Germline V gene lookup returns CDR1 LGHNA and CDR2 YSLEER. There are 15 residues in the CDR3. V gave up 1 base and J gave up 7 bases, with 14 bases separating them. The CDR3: CASSQGDSGYNEQFF. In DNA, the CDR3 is TGCGCCAGCAGCCAAGGTGATAGCGGTTATAATGAGCAGTTCTTC.

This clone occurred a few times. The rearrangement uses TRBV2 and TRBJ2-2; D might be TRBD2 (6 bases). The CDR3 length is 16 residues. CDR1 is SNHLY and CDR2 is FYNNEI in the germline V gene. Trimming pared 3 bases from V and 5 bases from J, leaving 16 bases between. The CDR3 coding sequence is TGTGCCAGCAGTGATTTCGGGGGTGAGGGGACCGGGGAGCTGTTTTTT. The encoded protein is CASSDFGGEGTGELFF.

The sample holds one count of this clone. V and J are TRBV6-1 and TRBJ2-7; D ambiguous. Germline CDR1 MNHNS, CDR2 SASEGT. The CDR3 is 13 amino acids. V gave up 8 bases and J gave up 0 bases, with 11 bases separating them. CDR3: CASEQDVSYEQYF. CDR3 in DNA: TGTGCCAGCGAGCAGGACGTCTCCTACGAGCAGTACTTC.

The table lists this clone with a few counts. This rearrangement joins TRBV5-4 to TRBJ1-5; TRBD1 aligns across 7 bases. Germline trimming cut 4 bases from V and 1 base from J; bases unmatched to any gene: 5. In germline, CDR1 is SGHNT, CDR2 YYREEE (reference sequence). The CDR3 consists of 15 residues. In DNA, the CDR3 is TGTGCCAGCAGCATACAGGGGTTCAGCAATCAGCCCCAGCATTTT. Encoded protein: CASSIQGFSNQPQHF. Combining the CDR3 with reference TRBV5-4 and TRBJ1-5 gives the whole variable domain ETGVTQSPTHLIKTRGQQVTLRCSSQSGHNTVSWYQQALGQGPQFIFQYYREEENGRGNFPPRFSGLQFPNYSSELNVNALELDDSALYLCASSIQGFSNQPQHFGDGTRLSIL.

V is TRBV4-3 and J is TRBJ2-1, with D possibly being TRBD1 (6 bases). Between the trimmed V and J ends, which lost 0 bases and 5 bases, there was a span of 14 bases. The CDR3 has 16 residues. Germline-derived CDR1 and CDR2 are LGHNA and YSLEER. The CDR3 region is CASSQDRQGFHNEQFF. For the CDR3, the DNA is TGCGCCAGCAGCCAAGATAGGCAGGGGTTCCACAATGAGCAGTTCTTC.

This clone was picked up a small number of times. The chain's CDR3 is CASNSSSGRPYNEQFF. The CDR3 coding sequence is TGTGCCAGCAACTCATCTTCCGGGAGGCCCTACAATGAGCAGTTCTTC. This chain connects TRBV21-1 to TRBJ2-1; TRBD2 reflects the table's D call only, with no check against the DNA. TRBV21-1 corresponds to a pseudogene. The length of the CDR3 is 16 residues.

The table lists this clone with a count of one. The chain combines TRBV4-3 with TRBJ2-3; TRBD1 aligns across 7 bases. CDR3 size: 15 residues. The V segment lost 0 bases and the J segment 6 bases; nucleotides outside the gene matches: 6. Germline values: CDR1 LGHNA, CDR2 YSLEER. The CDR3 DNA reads TGCGCCAGCAGCCAAGAAGGAAGGGGGCACGATACGCAGTATTTT. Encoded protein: CASSQEGRGHDTQYF.

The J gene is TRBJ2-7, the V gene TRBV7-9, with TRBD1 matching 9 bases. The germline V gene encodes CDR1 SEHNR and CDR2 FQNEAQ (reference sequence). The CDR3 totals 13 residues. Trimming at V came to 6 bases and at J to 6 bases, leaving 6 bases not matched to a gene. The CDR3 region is CASSRDREGEQYF. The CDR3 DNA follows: TGTGCCAGCAGTCGGGACAGGGAGGGCGAGCAGTACTTC.

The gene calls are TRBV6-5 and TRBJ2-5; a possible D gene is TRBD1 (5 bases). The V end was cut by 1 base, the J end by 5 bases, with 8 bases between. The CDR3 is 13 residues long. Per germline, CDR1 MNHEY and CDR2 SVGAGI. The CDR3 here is CASSYFRAETQYF. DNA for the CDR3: TGTGCCAGCAGTTACTTCAGGGCTGAGACCCAGTACTTC.

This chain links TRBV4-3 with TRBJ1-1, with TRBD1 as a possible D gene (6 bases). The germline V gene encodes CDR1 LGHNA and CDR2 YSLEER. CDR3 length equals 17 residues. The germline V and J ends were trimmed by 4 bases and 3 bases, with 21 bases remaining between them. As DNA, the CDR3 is TGCGCCAGCAGCCCCTTTCGAGAGGACAGTAGTCACACTGAAGCTTTCTTT. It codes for CASSPFREDSSHTEAFF.

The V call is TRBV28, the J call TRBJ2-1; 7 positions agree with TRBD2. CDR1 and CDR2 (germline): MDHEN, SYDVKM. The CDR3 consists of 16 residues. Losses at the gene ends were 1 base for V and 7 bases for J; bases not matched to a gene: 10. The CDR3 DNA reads TGTGCCAGCAGTTTATCGAGTGGGAGGGCGCTTAATGAGCAGTTCTTC. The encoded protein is CASSLSSGRALNEQFF.

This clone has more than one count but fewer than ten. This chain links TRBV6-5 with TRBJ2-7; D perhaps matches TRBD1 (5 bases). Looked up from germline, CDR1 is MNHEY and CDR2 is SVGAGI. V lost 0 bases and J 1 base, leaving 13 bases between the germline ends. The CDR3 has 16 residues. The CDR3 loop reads CASSYSSADKSYEQYF. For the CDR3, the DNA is TGTGCCAGCAGTTACTCGAGTGCGGACAAATCCTACGAGCAGTACTTC.

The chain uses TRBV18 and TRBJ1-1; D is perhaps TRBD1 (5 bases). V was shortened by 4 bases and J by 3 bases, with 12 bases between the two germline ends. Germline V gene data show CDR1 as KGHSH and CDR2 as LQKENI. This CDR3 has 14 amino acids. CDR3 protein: CASSLRTGHTEAFF. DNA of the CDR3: TGTGCCAGCTCACTTCGTACAGGCCACACTGAAGCTTTCTTT. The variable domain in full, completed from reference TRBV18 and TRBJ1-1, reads NAGVMQNPRHLVRRRGQEARLRCSPMKGHSHVYWYRQLPEEGLKFMVYLQKENIIDESGMPKERFSAEFPKEGPSILRIQQVVRGDSAAYFCASSLRTGHTEAFFGQGTRLTVV.

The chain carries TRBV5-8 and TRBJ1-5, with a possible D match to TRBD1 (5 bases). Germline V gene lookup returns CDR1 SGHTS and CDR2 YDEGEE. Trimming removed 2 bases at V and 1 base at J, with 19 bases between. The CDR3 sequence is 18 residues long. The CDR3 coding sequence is TGTGCCAGCAGCTTATGGGGCACAACCATGATCAGCAATCAGCCCCAGCATTTT. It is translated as CASSLWGTTMISNQPQHF.

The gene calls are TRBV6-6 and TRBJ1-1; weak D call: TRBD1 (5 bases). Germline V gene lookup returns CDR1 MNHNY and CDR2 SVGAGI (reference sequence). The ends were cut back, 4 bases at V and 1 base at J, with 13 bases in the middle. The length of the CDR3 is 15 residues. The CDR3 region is CASSSQGRENTEAFF. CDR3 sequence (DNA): TGTGCCAGCAGTTCGCAGGGAAGGGAGAACACTGAAGCTTTCTTT.

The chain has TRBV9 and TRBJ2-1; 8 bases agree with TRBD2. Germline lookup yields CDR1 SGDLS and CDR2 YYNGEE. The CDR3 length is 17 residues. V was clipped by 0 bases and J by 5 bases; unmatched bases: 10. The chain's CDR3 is CASSVGASGSAHNEQFF. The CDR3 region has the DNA TGTGCCAGCAGCGTAGGGGCGAGCGGGAGTGCCCACAATGAGCAGTTCTTC.

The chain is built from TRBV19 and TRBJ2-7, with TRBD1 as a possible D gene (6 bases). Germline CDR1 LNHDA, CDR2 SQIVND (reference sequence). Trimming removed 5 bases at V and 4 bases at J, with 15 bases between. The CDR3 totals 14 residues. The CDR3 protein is CASSWGRGHYEQYF. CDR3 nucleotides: TGTGCCAGTAGTTGGGGCAGGGGTCATTACGAGCAGTACTTC.

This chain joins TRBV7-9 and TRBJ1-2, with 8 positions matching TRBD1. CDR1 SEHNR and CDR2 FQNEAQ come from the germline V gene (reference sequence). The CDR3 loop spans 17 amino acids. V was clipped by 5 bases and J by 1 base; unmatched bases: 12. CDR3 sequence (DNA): TGTGCCAGCAGCGATGGGACAGGACCTTATATTAACTATGGCTACACCTTC. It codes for CASSDGTGPYINYGYTF.

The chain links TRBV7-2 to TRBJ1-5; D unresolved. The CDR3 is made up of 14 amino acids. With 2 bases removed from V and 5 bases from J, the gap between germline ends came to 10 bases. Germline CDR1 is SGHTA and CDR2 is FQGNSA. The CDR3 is CASSLKRTDQPQHF. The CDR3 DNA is TGTGCCAGCAGCTTAAAGCGGACCGATCAGCCCCAGCATTTT.

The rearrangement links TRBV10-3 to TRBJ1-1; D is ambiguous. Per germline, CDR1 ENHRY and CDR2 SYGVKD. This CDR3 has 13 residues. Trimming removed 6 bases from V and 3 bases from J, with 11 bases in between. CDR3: CAISQARDTEAFF. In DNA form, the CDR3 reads TGTGCCATCAGCCAGGCAAGGGACACTGAAGCTTTCTTT.

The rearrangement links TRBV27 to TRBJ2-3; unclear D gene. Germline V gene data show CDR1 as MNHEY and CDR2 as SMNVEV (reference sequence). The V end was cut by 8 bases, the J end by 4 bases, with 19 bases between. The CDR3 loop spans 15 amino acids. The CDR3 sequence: CASPQLGSLADTQYF. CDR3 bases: TGTGCCAGCCCCCAGCTGGGCAGTTTGGCAGATACGCAGTATTTT.

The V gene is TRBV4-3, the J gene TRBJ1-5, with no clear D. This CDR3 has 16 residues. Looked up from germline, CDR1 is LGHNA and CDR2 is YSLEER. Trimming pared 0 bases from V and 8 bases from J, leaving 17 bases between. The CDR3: CASSQDPGQAIKPQHF. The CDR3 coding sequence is TGCGCCAGCAGCCAAGACCCCGGTCAGGCGATCAAGCCCCAGCATTTT.

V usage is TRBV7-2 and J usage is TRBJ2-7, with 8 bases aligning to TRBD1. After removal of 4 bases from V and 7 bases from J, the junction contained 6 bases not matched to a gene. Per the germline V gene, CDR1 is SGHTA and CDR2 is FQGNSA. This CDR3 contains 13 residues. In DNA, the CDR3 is TGTGCCAGCAGCTCAGGGGGCGGTCGGGAGCAGTACTTC. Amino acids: CASSSGGGREQYF. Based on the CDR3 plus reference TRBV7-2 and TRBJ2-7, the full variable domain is GAGVSQSPSNKVTEKGKDVELRCDPISGHTALYWYRQSLGQGLEFLIYFQGNSAPDKSGLPSDRFSAERTGGSVSTLTIQRTQQEDSAVYLCASSSGGGREQYFGPGTRLTVT.

The CDR3 sequence is CASSQERGGQPQHF. The CDR3 DNA reads as TGCGCCAGCAGCCAAGAAAGGGGAGGTCAGCCCCAGCATTTT. The chain is built from TRBV4-3 and TRBJ1-5, with D possibly TRBD1 on 5 matching bases. This CDR3 is 14 amino acids long. Germline CDR1 reads LGHNA; CDR2 reads YSLEER. V was trimmed by 0 bases and J by 6 bases, leaving 9 bases between them.

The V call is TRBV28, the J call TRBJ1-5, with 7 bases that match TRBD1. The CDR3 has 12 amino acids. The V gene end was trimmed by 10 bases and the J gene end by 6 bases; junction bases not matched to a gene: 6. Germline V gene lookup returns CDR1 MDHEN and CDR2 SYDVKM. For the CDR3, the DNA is TGTGCCACCAGACAGGGAAGTCAGCCCCAGCATTTT. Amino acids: CATRQGSQPQHF.